What follows are 24 T cell receptor beta chains derived from one specimen sequenced in a study of cytomegalovirus exposure and HLA in healthy donors. Vbeta (60) and Jbeta (13) primers were used in the PCR. The method was immunoSEQ multiplex PCR; TCRdb's version includes in-frame clones alone and lacks a portion of them. The profile shows about 150,000 clones, around four fifths of them singletons. Sample: PBMCs. These receptors were taken from a girl under 18 in good health and CMV-seropositive.

This clone was found once. This sample also contains other DNA sequences that code for the same CDR3. V gene TRBV7-2 combines with J gene TRBJ2-1; 8 nucleotides align to TRBD2. The germline V gene encodes CDR1 SGHTA and CDR2 FQGNSA. The CDR3 runs to 16 residues. J gave up 4 bases and V 2 bases, and 7 bases lay outside the gene matches. The CDR3 sequence: CASSLISGGDYNEQFF. The DNA of the CDR3 is TGTGCCAGCAGCTTAATTTCGGGGGGGGATTACAATGAGCAGTTCTTC.

This clone has a single count. The V and J genes are TRBV6-5 and TRBJ1-5; no reliable D call. The CDR3 runs 13 residues. Trimming took off 6 bases at V and 2 bases at J, with 8 bases between the two ends. Germline CDR1 MNHEY, CDR2 SVGAGI. The CDR3 DNA is TGTGCCAGCAGCCAAACTGGCAATCAGCCCCAGCATTTT. Translation gives CASSQTGNQPQHF.

This chain uses TRBV27 with TRBJ1-2; 9 nucleotides line up with TRBD1. The CDR3 contains 14 residues. After removal of 6 bases from V and 2 bases from J, the junction contained 4 bases not matched to a gene. Germline loops: CDR1 MNHEY, CDR2 SMNVEV (reference sequence). Written as DNA, the CDR3 is TGTGCCAGCAGACGACAGGGGGAGAACTATGGCTACACCTTC. It codes for CASRRQGENYGYTF.

This chain connects TRBV6-5 to TRBJ2-7; the match to TRBD1 covers 10 bases. The CDR3 is 15 amino acids. The ends lost 2 bases at V and 3 bases at J; junction bases unmatched: 4. Germline CDR1 MNHEY, CDR2 SVGAGI. CDR3 sequence (DNA): TGTGCCAGCAGTTACGGGGACAGGGGAGACTACGAGCAGTACTTC. It yields the protein CASSYGDRGDYEQYF.

This chain connects TRBV5-1 to TRBJ2-7; 9 positions match TRBD1. Looked up from germline, CDR1 is SGHRS and CDR2 is YFSETQ. V lost 3 bases, J lost 6 bases, and 10 bases stayed unmatched. The CDR3 has 15 amino acids. CDR3 amino acids: CASSSLGTGRPEQYF. CDR3 sequence (DNA): TGCGCCAGCAGCTCTCTTGGGACAGGGAGGCCCGAGCAGTACTTC.

The chain recombines TRBV12-5 with TRBJ1-5; tentatively, D is TRBD1 (5 bases). CDR1 and CDR2 (germline): LGHNT, FRNRAP. The germline V and J ends were trimmed by 1 base and 4 bases, with 17 bases remaining between them. The CDR3 consists of 17 residues. In DNA form, the CDR3 reads TGTGCTAGTGGTTTGGCCGGGGACTCAGACAGTAATCAGCCCCAGCATTTT. Translated, it gives CASGLAGDSDSNQPQHF.

J is TRBJ2-2 and V is TRBV5-1, with unresolved D. V was pared by 2 bases and J by 7 bases, with 6 bases between. This CDR3 contains 12 residues. Germline-derived CDR1 and CDR2 are SGHRS and YFSETQ. CDR3 in amino acids: CASSFSGGELFF. The CDR3 coding sequence is TGCGCCAGCAGCTTCAGTGGCGGGGAGCTGTTTTTT.

The rearrangement joins TRBV4-1 to TRBJ2-7, with 7 nucleotides matching TRBD1. Germline V gene lookup returns CDR1 MGHRA and CDR2 YSYEKL. Trimming removed 1 base from V and 3 bases from J; junction bases left unmatched: 0. The CDR3 is 13 residues long. The CDR3 loop is CASSQGDSYEQYF. For the CDR3, the DNA is TGCGCCAGCAGCCAAGGGGACAGCTACGAGCAGTACTTC.

J is TRBJ1-4 and V is TRBV29-1; 10 bases are shared with TRBD1. Germline-derived CDR1 and CDR2 are SQVTM and ANQGSEA. With V trimmed by 8 bases and J by 3 bases, 12 bases remained unmatched. This CDR3 has 16 amino acids. CDR3 sequence (DNA): TGCAGCTTACCGACAGGGGGCTGTGCGGCTAATGAAAAACTGTTTTTT. It yields the protein CSLPTGGCAANEKLFF. The full variable domain, its missing parts supplied by reference TRBV29-1 and TRBJ1-4, is SAVISQKPSRDICQRGTSLTIQCQVDSQVTMMFWYRQQPGQSLTLIATANQGSEATYESGFVIDKFPISRPNLTFSTLTVSNMSPEDSSIYLCSLPTGGCAANEKLFFGSGTQLSVL.

The rearrangement joins TRBV7-2 to TRBJ2-3, with D tentatively TRBD2 (6 bases). The CDR3 extends over 14 amino acids. Trimming left V 6 bases short and J 0 bases short, with 10 bases between. From germline, CDR1 is SGHTA and CDR2 FQGNSA. The CDR3 nucleotides read TGTGCCAGCAGAAAGAGCGGGAGCACAGATACGCAGTATTTT. Translating gives CASRKSGSTDTQYF.

The chain uses TRBV7-9 and TRBJ2-7, with D tentatively TRBD1 (6 bases). The V end was cut by 3 bases, the J end by 2 bases, with 8 bases between. The CDR3 consists of 13 residues. Looked up from germline, CDR1 is SEHNR and CDR2 is FQNEAQ (reference sequence). CDR3 in amino acids: CASSFGQTYEQYF. The CDR3 DNA is TGTGCCAGCAGCTTTGGACAGACCTACGAGCAGTACTTC.

As to this clone: Sequence at one end of the junction differs from germline and may be a read error. The chain couples TRBV10-3 to TRBJ2-7, with D uncertain. CDR1 is ENHRY and CDR2 is SYGVKD in the germline V gene. This CDR3 region has 13 residues. The CDR3 DNA reads TGTGCCGTCAGCGAGACAAGATACTACGAGCAGTACTTC. Protein product: CAVSETRYYEQYF.

The rearrangement links TRBV6-5 to TRBJ1-1; D uncertain. This CDR3 has 14 amino acids. Germline CDR1 MNHEY, CDR2 SVGAGI. Trimming took off 5 bases at V and 1 base at J, with 11 bases between the two ends. The CDR3 DNA reads TGTGCCAGCAGTGAATGGGAGGCGAACACTGAAGCTTTCTTT. Amino acids: CASSEWEANTEAFF.

The CDR3 reads CASSAGPGTGSALDVCSEGEKLFF. CDR3 sequence (DNA): TGTGCCAGCAGCGCGGGCCCTGGGACAGGGAGTGCTTTGGACGTGTGTTCTGAAGGGGAAAAACTGTTTTTT. This rearrangement joins TRBV9 to TRBJ1-4; 9 bases are shared with TRBD1. From germline, CDR1 is SGDLS and CDR2 YYNGEE. Trimming cost V 3 bases and J 8 bases; bases outside gene matches: 35. This CDR3 has 24 amino acids.

The V call is TRBV2, the J call TRBJ1-5, with 9 bases fitting TRBD1. This CDR3 has 17 residues. Losses at the gene ends were 4 bases for V and 4 bases for J; bases not matched to a gene: 11. Germline lookup yields CDR1 SNHLY and CDR2 FYNNEI. DNA of the CDR3: TGTGCCAGCAGTGGGTGGGTGGGACAGGGACAAAATCAGCCCCAGCATTTT. It yields the protein CASSGWVGQGQNQPQHF.

This clone was detected only a few times. The V call is TRBV2, the J call TRBJ2-4, with TRBD1 matching over 8 bases. Trimming removed 5 bases from V and 2 bases from J; junction bases left unmatched: 5. The CDR3 extends over 15 amino acids. Germline-derived CDR1 and CDR2 are SNHLY and FYNNEI. CDR3 DNA sequence: TGTGCCAGCAGTTCGGACAGGGACACCAAAAACATTCAGTACTTC. This encodes CASSSDRDTKNIQYF.

The chain has TRBV28 and TRBJ1-1, with D uncertain. Trimming removed 1 base at V and 10 bases at J, with 13 bases between. The germline CDR1 and CDR2 sequences are MDHEN and SYDVKM. CDR3 length: 13 residues. CDR3 residues: CASSLLTLGGAFF. In DNA, the CDR3 is TGTGCCAGCAGTTTATTGACCCTAGGAGGAGCTTTCTTT.

The CDR3 DNA follows: TGTGCCAGTAGTATTCCGGCCCTTCATTTCGGGATCCTATTCCCAAGCTCCTACAATGAGCAGTTCTTC. Encoded protein: CASSIPALHFGILFPSSYNEQFF. This sequence joins TRBV19 and TRBJ2-1; the D gene is possibly TRBD2 (5 bases). Germline V lookup: CDR1 LNHDA, CDR2 SQIVND (reference sequence). V was shortened by 3 bases and J by 0 bases, with 33 bases between the two germline ends. The CDR3 runs 23 residues.

This chain uses TRBV27 with TRBJ2-2; no firm D call. Trimming took 8 bases from V and 3 from J, leaving 13 bases between them. This CDR3 is built from 14 residues. Germline V gives CDR1 MNHEY, CDR2 SMNVEV (reference sequence). This CDR3 is CASGKVEDTGELFF. For the CDR3, the DNA is TGTGCCAGCGGCAAGGTAGAGGACACCGGGGAGCTGTTTTTT.

The chain combines TRBV27 with TRBJ1-1, with 7 bases fitting TRBD1. Germline CDR1 MNHEY, CDR2 SMNVEV (reference sequence). This CDR3 is 13 amino acids long. The V and J ends lost 7 bases and 1 base, in that order; junction bases with no gene match: 3. CDR3 in DNA: TGTGCCAGCACCCCAGGGGGGAACACTGAAGCTTTCTTT. Its translation is CASTPGGNTEAFF.

The CDR3 reads CASSFLRGMNTEAFF. The CDR3 DNA is TGTGCCAGCAGTTTTCTAAGGGGGATGAACACTGAAGCTTTCTTT. The chain joins TRBV28 to TRBJ1-1, with a weak D call TRBD1 (6 bases). Germline-derived CDR1 and CDR2 are MDHEN and SYDVKM. There are 15 residues in the CDR3. The V gene lost 3 bases and the J gene lost 0 bases, with 11 bases spanning the gap.

This chain uses TRBV18 with TRBJ1-3; no reliable D call. Trimming shortened V by 1 base and J by 1 base, and 14 bases separated the two germline ends. The germline gives CDR1 KGHSH, CDR2 LQKENI. The CDR3 totals 17 residues. DNA for the CDR3: TGTGCCAGCTCACCACAAGCTCAAGGAGTATCTGGAAACACCATATATTTT. Protein: CASSPQAQGVSGNTIYF. Filled out from reference TRBV18 and TRBJ1-3, the complete variable domain reads NAGVMQNPRHLVRRRGQEARLRCSPMKGHSHVYWYRQLPEEGLKFMVYLQKENIIDESGMPKERFSAEFPKEGPSILRIQQVVRGDSAAYFCASSPQAQGVSGNTIYFGEGSWLTVV.

The chain recombines TRBV19 with TRBJ1-2; D is possibly TRBD1 (5 bases). V lost 5 bases and J lost 4, with 14 bases in between. The CDR3 runs to 14 residues. Germline CDR1 and CDR2: LNHDA and SQIVND (reference sequence). The CDR3 reads CASSLQDVRYGYTF. In DNA, the CDR3 is TGTGCCAGTAGTTTACAGGACGTTCGCTATGGCTACACCTTC.

Details on this clone: This same CDR3 is encoded by further DNA sequences in the sample. This chain joins TRBV7-3 and TRBJ1-1, with 7 positions matching TRBD1. V dropped 5 bases and J dropped 2; count of bases not matched to a gene: 5. The germline gives CDR1 SGHTA, CDR2 FQGTGA. This CDR3 has 14 amino acids. CDR3 sequence: CASSLRDSNTEAFF. CDR3 in DNA: TGTGCCAGCAGCCTCCGGGACAGCAACACTGAAGCTTTCTTT.